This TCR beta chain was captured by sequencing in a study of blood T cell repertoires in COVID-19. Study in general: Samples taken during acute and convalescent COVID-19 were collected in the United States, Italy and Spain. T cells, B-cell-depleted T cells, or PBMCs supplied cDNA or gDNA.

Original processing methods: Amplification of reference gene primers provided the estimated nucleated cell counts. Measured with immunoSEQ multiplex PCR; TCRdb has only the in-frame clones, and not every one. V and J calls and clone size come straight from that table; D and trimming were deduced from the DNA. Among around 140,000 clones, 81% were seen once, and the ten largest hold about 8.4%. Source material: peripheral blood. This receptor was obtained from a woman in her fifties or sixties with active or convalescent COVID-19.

The CDR3 loop reads CASSLGLAGSYNEQFF. The CDR3 DNA sequence: TGTGCCAGCAGCTTGGGGCTAGCGGGATCCTACAATGAGCAGTTCTTC. J is TRBJ2-1 and V is TRBV5-6, with 9 bases fitting TRBD2. Germline V lookup: CDR1 SGHDT, CDR2 YYEEEE. Trimming cost V 0 bases and J 1 base; bases outside gene matches: 2. The CDR3 runs 16 residues.